The clone carrying this TCR beta chain was counted between two and nine times. Time point denoted: patch test 1, 2 weeks after DPC sensitization. Treatment: therapeutic diphenylcyclopropenone sensitization with weekly scalp DPC. Every patch test was put on after a blood sample was taken. This sample was included in a study of human T cells and chemical hapten exposure. The wider study: During the approximately 23-week study period, patients had diphenylcyclopropenone applied to the scalp every week. On the upper back, patch tests were applied with 0.01% DPC and read at 6 days.

The V gene's germline CDR1 is SGHRS and CDR2 YFSETQ. Trimming removed 3 bases at V and 1 base at J, with 10 bases between. CDR3 length equals 14 residues. A single record per CDR3 protein comes from TCRdb applying MiXCR to the RACE reads. The sample comprises fewer than 400,000 distinct CDR3 sequences, around 7% of which are singletons, and 7% to 10% rests with the top ten. This TCR came from a woman in her late teens or twenties with alopecia areata. Some clones in this sample may be carry-over from other donors' samples. Sequencing used whole blood, obtained in connection with sensitization to the hapten diphenylcyclopropenone (DPC). The chain is built from TRBV5-1 and TRBJ1-1; D unresolved. The CDR3, as DNA: TGCGCCAGCAGCTCGGCAGGCCGGAACACTGAAGCTTTCTTT. Its translation is CASSSAGRNTEAFF.